The next 16 T cell receptor beta chains were all read from a single sample in a study of blood T cells in healthy people across ages. Through a sample-barcoded 5' primer and a J-beta primer mix, a second PCR was run for roughly 7 to 11 cycles. TCRdb processed the 5' RACE reads anew with MiXCR; each CDR3 protein has one entry. The sample yields approximately 1,100,000 distinct CDR3 sequences, more than 40% seen once. The specimen sequenced was blood. Receptor source: a woman aged 60-70 years in good health.

This clonotype was recorded at least ten times. V gene TRBV6-1 combines with J gene TRBJ2-5; D may be TRBD2 (6 bases). The germline V gene has CDR1 MNHNS and CDR2 SASEGT. V lost 7 bases to trimming and J lost 4 bases, with 13 bases between them. The CDR3 runs 13 residues. CDR3 coding DNA: TGTGCCAGCAAAGGAGGGGTGAGAGAGACCCAGTACTTC. The encoded protein is CASKGGVRETQYF.

The V gene is TRBV6-5, the J gene TRBJ2-5; D might be TRBD1 (8 bases). Trimming removed 4 bases at V and 5 bases at J, with 17 bases between. The CDR3 spans 15 residues. From germline, CDR1 is MNHEY and CDR2 SVGAGI. CDR3 nucleotides: TGTGCCAGCAGTTTTACAGGGGGGGGAGAGGAGACCCAGTACTTC. This codes for CASSFTGGGEETQYF.

J is TRBJ2-7 and V is TRBV12-3 or TRBV12-4; 8 nucleotides match TRBD1. The end of the DNA fits TRBJ2-1 better, so the J call may be wrong. The CDR3 has 14 amino acids. CDR3 sequence reads: CASSLVQGVNEQFF. The CDR3 DNA is TGTGCCAGCAGTTTAGTACAGGGGGTCAATGAGCAGTTCTTC.

The rearrangement joins TRBV28 to TRBJ1-5; D remains unclear. CDR1 and CDR2 from the germline V gene are MDHEN and SYDVKM. The CDR3 sequence is 13 residues long. V shed 3 bases and J shed 6 bases, with 9 bases lying between them. In nucleotides, the CDR3 is TGTGCCAGCAGTTTCCCGGGCGGTCAGCCCCAGCATTTT. Translating gives CASSFPGGQPQHF.

The gene calls are TRBV27 and TRBJ2-7; no firm D call. This CDR3 has 12 residues. Trimming took 7 bases from V and 5 from J, leaving 12 bases between them. From germline, CDR1 is MNHEY and CDR2 SMNVEV (reference sequence). DNA of the CDR3: TGTGCCAGCAAGCCTTCCGGCCACGAGCAGTACTTC. Encoded protein: CASKPSGHEQYF.

The chain employs TRBV7-2 and TRBJ1-2; maybe TRBD1 (5 bases). From germline, CDR1 is SGHTA and CDR2 FQGNSA. The germline V and J ends were trimmed by 5 bases and 7 bases, with 17 bases remaining between them. The CDR3 has 14 residues. As DNA, the CDR3 is TGTGCCAGCAGCCCGCCGGCAGGGATTGGTGGCTACACCTTC. This gives the protein CASSPPAGIGGYTF.

A word on this clonotype: This clone may be a read error of a much larger clone one base away. The chain links TRBV20-1 to TRBJ2-1; D ambiguous. This CDR3 has 11 amino acids. CDR1 DFQATT and CDR2 SNEGSKA come from the germline V gene (reference sequence). The CDR3 bases are TGCAGTTCTAGAGACTACAATGAGCAGTTCTTC. As protein: CSSRDYNEQFF.

V gene TRBV2 combines with J gene TRBJ2-5; 7 bases fit TRBD1. CDR1 is SNHLY, CDR2 FYNNEI, per germline. Trimming at V came to 7 bases and at J to 1 base, leaving 6 bases not matched to a gene. The CDR3 has 14 residues. This CDR3 is CASIRDRIQETQYF. In DNA form, the CDR3 reads TGTGCCAGCATACGGGACAGAATCCAAGAGACCCAGTACTTC.

The chain employs TRBV7-6 and TRBJ2-7; no clear D gene. The DNA end is a closer match to TRBJ2-5, so the J assignment may be wrong. CDR1 and CDR2 (germline): SGHVS, FNYEAQ. The CDR3 loop spans 8 amino acids. The CDR3 region has the DNA TGTGCCAGCGTGACCCAGTACTTC. It yields the protein CASVTQYF.

Only a few counts were recorded for this clonotype. The chain has TRBV7-2 and TRBJ1-6, with D possibly TRBD1 on 5 matching bases. V lost 3 bases, J lost 16 bases, and 13 bases lay in between. The CDR3 runs 12 residues. Germline CDR1 SGHTA, CDR2 FQGNSA. The CDR3 nucleotides read TGTGCCAGCAGCTTTGGAGGGGCCAAACTCCACTTT. Translated: CASSFGGAKLHF.

The genes are TRBV20-1 and TRBJ2-1; 7 bases line up with TRBD1. Germline lookup yields CDR1 DFQATT and CDR2 SNEGSKA (reference sequence). This CDR3 spans 17 amino acids. V gave up 1 base and J gave up 1 base; unmatched junction bases: 10. In DNA, the CDR3 is TGCAGTGCTAGAGTACTACGACAGGGTGGTTCCTACAATGAGCAGTTCTTC. Amino acids: CSARVLRQGGSYNEQFF.

This chain uses TRBV27 with TRBJ2-7, with 10 bases lining up with TRBD2. CDR3 length: 15 residues. J was trimmed by 2 bases and V by 6 bases; bases with no gene match: 7. The V gene's germline CDR1 is MNHEY and CDR2 SMNVEV (reference sequence). This CDR3 is CASSQTSGNTYEQYF. CDR3 bases: TGTGCCAGCAGCCAAACTAGCGGGAACACCTACGAGCAGTACTTC.

This clonotype was seen ten or more times. The chain recombines TRBV7-9 with TRBJ2-5; D remains unclear. The germline gives CDR1 SEHNR, CDR2 FQNEAQ (reference sequence). This CDR3 has 15 residues. V lost 1 base to trimming and J lost 2 bases, with 11 bases between them. The CDR3 loop is CASSLVGPRQETQYF. The CDR3 nucleotides are TGTGCCAGCAGCTTAGTTGGCCCCAGACAAGAGACCCAGTACTTC.

The CDR3 DNA sequence: TGTGCCAGCAGCACGGATAGCGGGAGGGATTTTGAGCAGTACTTC. Amino acid sequence: CASSTDSGRDFEQYF. The rearrangement uses TRBV7-3 and TRBJ2-7; 11 bases are a match to TRBD2. Per the germline V gene, CDR1 is SGHTA and CDR2 is FQGTGA. The CDR3 runs to 15 residues. Trimming removed 5 bases from V and 7 bases from J; junction bases left unmatched: 10. Using reference TRBV7-3 and TRBJ2-7 for the parts outside the CDR3, the full variable domain is GAGVSQTPSNKVTEKGKYVELRCDPISGHTALYWYRQSLGQGPEFLIYFQGTGAADDSGLPNDRFFAVRPEGSVSTLKIQRTERGDSAVYLCASSTDSGRDFEQYFGPGTRLTVT.

This clonotype has just one count. The rearrangement joins TRBV29-1 to TRBJ1-4, with unresolved D. Trimming pared 5 bases from V and 8 bases from J, leaving 12 bases between. The CDR3 spans 12 residues. From germline, CDR1 is SQVTM and CDR2 ANQGSEA. The CDR3 DNA follows: TGCAGCGTTCTAACCGGGAAGGAAAAACTGTTTTTT. This translates into CSVLTGKEKLFF.

This clonotype showed up just a few times. V and J are TRBV7-6 and TRBJ2-3, with 7 bases that match TRBD1. There are 15 residues in the CDR3. Germline trimming cut 0 bases from V and 4 bases from J; bases unmatched to any gene: 4. Germline V gene data show CDR1 as SGHVS and CDR2 as FNYEAQ. The CDR3 bases are TGTGCCAGCAGCTTAGCAGGGGGCAAGGCAGATACGCAGTATTTT. It specifies CASSLAGGKADTQYF.